Described below is a single T cell receptor (beta chain) sequence and its context. Its antigen is still unknown. In germline, CDR1 is MNHEY, CDR2 SVGAGI. V lost 2 bases and J lost 8, with 9 bases in between. This CDR3 contains 13 residues. This sample is drawn from a study of OX40 agonist ivuxolimab in advanced cancers. Findings of the study overall: Some nonresponders likewise displayed low normalized T-cell clonal expansion. At 0.1-3.0 mg/kg, partial responders had clonal expansion among the lowest observed. Averaging showed that CD8+ T cells had more expanded clones than CD4+ did.

TCRdb's copy holds only in-frame clones and misses some; the assay was immunoSEQ multiplex PCR. Of tens of thousands of clones in the sample, 84% were seen once. Sequencing was performed on CD4+ or CD8+ T cells sorted from blood, taken in a trial of the OX40 agonist ivuxolimab. This TCR derives from an adult with an advanced solid tumor such as melanoma, head and neck, liver or kidney cancer. The genes are TRBV6-5 and TRBJ1-4; unclear D gene. This CDR3 reads CASSYTPGEKLFF. CDR3 in DNA: TGTGCCAGCAGTTACACCCCTGGCGAAAAACTGTTTTTT.